This T cell receptor (beta chain) was captured in a study of beta chain features in type 1 diabetes (dated by TCRdb to 2016 to 2018). As for the study more broadly: No differences in mean age, gender distribution, total cell number or subset yield were found between patients and healthy donors. In the study, recently diagnosed type 1 diabetes patients and matched healthy donors were compared on the TCRB repertoires of their sorted circulating CD4+ T cell subsets. A total of approximately 100 million sorted cells were examined across all samples, and the number of cells per subset was strongly correlated with RNA yield. Whereas all 30 or so donors provided naive and central memory subsets, regulatory and stem cell-like memory subsets were isolated from just 8 patients and roughly 8 healthy donors.

This clone was seen a few times. This receptor's antigen is unknown. Per-nucleotide qualities are absent, and no much larger clonotype sits a single base away. Here is what the overall study found, with its caveats: Fewer insertions and more nucleotide deletions at VDJ recombination sites were observed in patients with type 1 diabetes, implying thymic rearrangement abnormalities. PCR may preferentially amplify shorter templates, but because patient and control samples were amplified and corrected together, any resulting skew would affect both groups equally. The naive, central memory and regulatory TCRB repertoires appeared to resemble one another more closely among patients than among healthy donors. A moderate but significant shortening of TCRB CDR3 length was observed in type 1 diabetes patients in all four CD4+ subsets. Because cDNA rather than genomic DNA was sequenced, highly expressing activated cells could have been over-represented, although no difference in activation and CD3 levels was found between groups. Because the HLA sub-analyses included only small numbers of individuals, any influence of HLA type on TCRB rearrangement was left unresolved.

The High Capacity cDNA Reverse Transcription Kit was used to reverse transcribe all of the isolated RNA, meaning that expressed TCRB transcripts were what got sequenced. Naive, central memory and regulatory T cell samples underwent deep immunoSEQ sequencing, averaging around 4 million total reads per sample. After sorted cells were lysed in RLT buffer, RNA was extracted with DNase-treated RNeasy Micro or Mini kits, with the choice depending on cell number. To prevent cross-contamination, every cell subset was processed on its own, while patient and healthy donor samples were processed together. The immunoSEQ multiplex PCR was used to amplify TCRB sequences from cDNA, yielding 87-bp fragments that span the CDR3 region. Sequencing of the amplicons was performed on the Illumina HiSeq platform. The paper's processing steps were these. PCR bias was corrected computationally using synthetic template baselines, and reads within Hamming distance 2 were collapsed, with unmergeable singletons discarded. Reads were aligned to IMGT to assign V, D and J genes, CDR3 length, and insertions or deletions at six rearrangement sites. Clonotype counts were normalized to sorted cell number within each subset before computing true diversity and Gini coefficients with the tcR R package. The overlap coefficient, calculated on TCRB nucleotide sequences, was used to measure repertoire sharing. Out-of-frame TCRB sequences from naive cells were analyzed as a proxy for the pre-selection repertoire. Sourced from immuneACCESS, this table was stored by TCRdb with only in-frame sequences that have V and J called. A share of the clones is absent; for the studies checked, an unresolved V gene accounts for under half, and the remainder has no known explanation. V and J calls and clone size are those listed in that table; D and trimming were worked out from the DNA. Here the sample has roughly 400,000 clones; approximately 16% occur a single time. The biggest ten clones account for under 0.02% of the sample.

The CDR3 measures 13 amino acids from cysteine to phenylalanine. Kept here is only the CDR3 DNA, which spans 39 bases and is read in frame from base 1. At the junction V is shortened by 2 bases and J by 6 bases; bases outside the gene matches: 3. The germline V gene (reference sequence) provides CDR1 GTSNPN and CDR2 SVGIG. Each donor gave one peripheral blood draw, about 110 mL on average, collected into heparinised tubes. Naive, central memory, regulatory and stem cell-like memory CD4+ T cells were sorted on a BD FACSAria II using a panel including CD45RO, CCR7, CD25, CD127, CD95 and CD27. A purity above 95% was achieved for all sorted populations. PBMCs were isolated immediately by Lymphoprep density gradient centrifugation and stained directly without culture. To minimize batch effects, samples were stained and sorted in pairs, one healthy donor with one patient per experiment.

The receptor chain draws on TRBV30 and TRBJ1-2; a stretch of 10 junction bases matches TRBD1. This clonotype was obtained from a woman younger than 30 in good health. Sequenced: naive CD4+ T cells from blood. What the cell subset or site label conveys for this sample: true naive CD4+ T cells. In nucleotides, the sequence is TGTGCCTGGAGTCCGGGACAGGGGAATGGCTACACCTTC. Translated, this gives CAWSPGQGNGYTF.